One sample yielded the 16 T cell receptor beta chains listed below, sequenced in a study of blood T cell repertoires in COVID-19. Using immunoSEQ multiplex PCR, the repertoire was profiled, and TCRdb retains in-frame clones only, with some absent. Here the sample spans hundreds of thousands of clones, 86% being singletons. The sample consisted of peripheral blood. These receptors all come from a woman aged 25 to 45 with active or convalescent COVID-19.

The CDR3 sequence: CASSQGTGTPGDTQYF. The CDR3 bases are TGTGCCAGCAGCCAAGGGACAGGGACCCCTGGAGATACGCAGTATTTT. This chain joins TRBV3-1 (or the pseudogene TRBV3-2) and TRBJ2-3; 8 bases fit TRBD1. This CDR3 is built from 16 residues. The germline CDR1 and CDR2 sequences are LGHDT and YNNKEL (reference sequence). With V trimmed by 1 base and J by 5 bases, 8 bases remained unmatched.

V usage is TRBV19 and J usage is TRBJ2-3; possibly TRBD2 for D (6 bases). V gave up 3 bases and J gave up 6 bases, with 13 bases separating them. This CDR3 comprises 14 residues. CDR1 is LNHDA and CDR2 is SQIVND in the germline V gene (reference sequence). CDR3 bases: TGTGCCAGTAGTATCCTCGGGGAGGCGGATACGCAGTATTTT. Encoded protein: CASSILGEADTQYF.

The genes are TRBV10-1 and TRBJ1-5; TRBD1 is a possible D gene (6 bases). In germline, CDR1 is WNHNN, CDR2 SYGVQD (reference sequence). This CDR3 has 17 residues. V dropped 5 bases and J dropped 4 bases, with 21 bases sitting between them. In nucleotides, the CDR3 is TGCGCCAGCAGTCTCACAGACTCGGACAGAGAAAATCAGCCCCAGCATTTT. Protein: CASSLTDSDRENQPQHF.

The chain recombines TRBV11-2 with TRBJ1-2; 7 bases match TRBD1. Trimming took 6 bases from V and 0 from J; bases not matched to a gene: 7. This CDR3 is 15 amino acids long. The germline V gene encodes CDR1 SGHAT and CDR2 FQNNGV. The CDR3 reads CASSKGTEANYGYTF. The CDR3 DNA follows: TGTGCCAGCAGTAAAGGGACAGAAGCTAACTATGGCTACACCTTC.

J is TRBJ1-5 and V is TRBV6-1, with a weak D call TRBD1 (6 bases). The CDR3 runs 17 residues. CDR1 and CDR2 (germline): MNHNS, SASEGT. Deletions cut 3 bases from V and 0 bases from J, with 15 bases between. This CDR3 is CASSDRLRGHSNQPQHF. The CDR3, as DNA: TGTGCCAGCAGTGACCGGCTCAGGGGCCATAGCAATCAGCCCCAGCATTTT.

This sequence joins TRBV15 and TRBJ1-6; D perhaps matches TRBD1 (5 bases). This CDR3 is 19 amino acids long. CDR1 is LNHNV, CDR2 YYDKDF, per germline (reference sequence). Trimming cost V 0 bases and J 7 bases, with 22 bases left between them. The CDR3 region has the DNA TGTGCCACCAGCAGAGATGAGGGACTCGTTGGGTTTGGCAATTCACCCCTCCACTTT. The encoded protein is CATSRDEGLVGFGNSPLHF.

The chain recombines TRBV30 with TRBJ1-3, with 9 bases aligning to TRBD1. The junction had 7 bases not matched to a gene; V was cut back by 0 bases and J by 7 bases. Germline CDR1 GTSNPN, CDR2 SVGIG (reference sequence). The CDR3 length is 15 residues. The CDR3 DNA reads as TGTGCCTGGAGTGTACAAGCAGGACAGGGGAACACCATATATTTT. Protein product: CAWSVQAGQGNTIYF.

This chain joins TRBV10-1 and TRBJ1-5; TRBD1 matches at 10 bases. The CDR3 sequence is 14 residues long. Germline CDR1 and CDR2: WNHNN and SYGVQD (reference sequence). J gave up 5 bases and V 10 bases, and 8 bases lay outside the gene matches. CDR3 region: CAKPGQGSHQPQHF. CDR3 coding DNA: TGCGCCAAGCCGGGACAGGGGTCCCATCAGCCCCAGCATTTT.

V gene TRBV27 combines with J gene TRBJ2-7; 9 positions agree with TRBD1. Germline V CDR1 and CDR2: MNHEY, SMNVEV (reference sequence). CDR3 length: 20 residues. With V trimmed by 4 bases and J by 6 bases, 25 bases remained unmatched. CDR3 nucleotide sequence: TGTGCCAGCAGTTCGGAACAGGGGGCATCTACCCTATTTAGTATACGCGAGCAGTACTTC. Encoded protein: CASSSEQGASTLFSIREQYF.

The V call is TRBV2, the J call TRBJ1-1; a weak D match, TRBD1 (5 bases). From germline, CDR1 is SNHLY and CDR2 FYNNEI. V shed 5 bases and J shed 0 bases, with 13 bases lying between them. This CDR3 has 15 residues. The DNA for the CDR3 is TGTGCCAGCAGTTCTTCTTGGGGCCTGAACACTGAAGCTTTCTTT. Protein sequence: CASSSSWGLNTEAFF.

The chain is built from TRBV5-1 and TRBJ1-2, with 10 nucleotides matching TRBD1. The CDR3 is made up of 15 amino acids. The germline gives CDR1 SGHRS, CDR2 YFSETQ. V was pared by 0 bases and J by 3 bases, with 2 bases of the junction left unmatched. CDR3 in amino acids: CASSLAGTGDYGYTF. The CDR3 nucleotides read TGCGCCAGCAGCTTGGCCGGGACAGGGGACTATGGCTACACCTTC.

This chain joins TRBV19 and TRBJ1-2; D ambiguous. Trimming took 5 bases from V and 5 from J, leaving 9 bases between them. Germline CDR1 and CDR2: LNHDA and SQIVND (reference sequence). The CDR3 is 12 residues long. CDR3 region: CASSRHEYGYTF. The CDR3 coding sequence is TGTGCCAGTAGTCGACACGAATATGGCTACACCTTC. The variable domain in full, with the rest retrieved from reference TRBV19 and TRBJ1-2, is DGGITQSPKYLFRKEGQNVTLSCEQNLNHDAMYWYRQDPGQGLRLIYYSQIVNDFQKGDIAEGYSVSREKKESFPLTVTSAQKNPTAFYLCASSRHEYGYTFGSGTRLTVV.

This clone was recorded once. The genes are TRBV2 and TRBJ2-7; 7 bases fit TRBD1. CDR1 is SNHLY and CDR2 is FYNNEI in the germline V gene. V lost 6 bases to trimming and J lost 3 bases; unmatched junction nucleotides: 8. This CDR3 region has 14 residues. The CDR3 DNA is TGTGCCAGCAGGGGGGTAGGGGGCTTCTACGAGCAGTACTTC. The encoded protein is CASRGVGGFYEQYF.

This clone was recorded a few times. The J gene is TRBJ1-1, the V gene TRBV6-5; D ambiguous. V was clipped by 4 bases and J by 0 bases, with 12 bases between them. In germline, CDR1 is MNHEY, CDR2 SVGAGI. The CDR3 runs to 15 residues. CDR3: CASSSQTHMNTEAFF. Here the CDR3 DNA reads TGTGCCAGCAGTTCTCAGACTCACATGAACACTGAAGCTTTCTTT.

This rearrangement joins TRBV14 to TRBJ2-2, with a tentative D call TRBD1 (6 bases). CDR1 is SGHDN and CDR2 is FVKESK in the germline V gene. With 4 bases removed from V and 2 bases from J, the gap between germline ends came to 14 bases. The CDR3 loop spans 16 amino acids. In DNA, the CDR3 is TGTGCCAGCAGCCCCCATTGGGGGCACAACACCGGGGAGCTGTTTTTT. Translation: CASSPHWGHNTGELFF.

The J gene is TRBJ1-2, the V gene TRBV7-8, with TRBD1 matching over 9 bases. This CDR3 spans 14 amino acids. The V gene's germline CDR1 is SGHVS and CDR2 FQNEAQ. After removal of 5 bases from V and 4 bases from J, the junction contained 5 bases not matched to a gene. The CDR3 DNA reads as TGTGCCAGCAGCAACGGACAGGGGCCCTATGGCTACACCTTC. Translating gives CASSNGQGPYGYTF.